These 26 T cell receptor beta chains came from one sample sequenced in a study of beta chain features in type 1 diabetes. The study reverse transcribed the entire isolated RNA, so it sequenced expressed TCRB transcripts. Clones were read by immunoSEQ multiplex PCR, and TCRdb kept only the in-frame ones, dropping some. The repertoire holds about 700,000 clones, with about an eighth as singletons. These receptors have no identified antigens. Study-level results: Shorter TCRB CDR3s, moderately but significantly so, were found in Type 1 diabetes patients in all four CD4+ subsets.

The sample comprised naive CD4+ T cells from blood. The receptor source for this set is a man younger than 30 with type 1 diabetes.

This clone was detected only a few times. This CDR3 is CASSTLSGGTDTQYF. The DNA of the CDR3 is TGTGCCAGCAGTACCCTATCTGGAGGCACAGATACGCAGTATTTT. The chain employs TRBV6-5 and TRBJ2-3, with unresolved D. The germline gives CDR1 MNHEY, CDR2 SVGAGI. V lost 5 bases, J lost 1 base, and 13 bases lay in between. This CDR3 has 15 amino acids.

This clone was observed a few times. V usage is TRBV6-5 and J usage is TRBJ2-2; TRBD1 matches 7 bases. CDR3 length: 16 residues. The J segment lost 3 bases and the V segment lost 4 bases, leaving 8 bases of the junction unmatched. The germline V gene has CDR1 MNHEY and CDR2 SVGAGI. CDR3 in DNA: TGTGCCAGCAGTTTAAGGGGGCAGCCATACACCGGGGAGCTGTTTTTT. As protein: CASSLRGQPYTGELFF.

This clone was counted between two and nine times. The chain has TRBV18 and TRBJ2-7; the match to TRBD2 covers 9 bases. Germline lookup yields CDR1 KGHSH and CDR2 LQKENI. CDR3 size: 14 residues. V shed 2 bases and J 4 bases; nucleotides not matched to a gene: 3. DNA for the CDR3: TGTGCCAGCTCACCAAAGGGACTAGCTTACGAGCAGTACTTC. Residues: CASSPKGLAYEQYF.

This clone showed up just a few times. CDR3 nucleotide sequence: TGTGCCAGCAGCGTGGGACAGGGGGTTTTCTACGAGCAGTACTTC. Its protein product is CASSVGQGVFYEQYF. J is TRBJ2-7 and V is TRBV9, with TRBD1 identical over 11 bases. Germline CDR1 is SGDLS and CDR2 is YYNGEE. The V gene end was trimmed by 2 bases and the J gene end by 3 bases; junction bases not matched to a gene: 4. This CDR3 region has 15 residues. Full variable domain (remainder filled in from reference TRBV9 and TRBJ2-7): DSGVTQTPKHLITATGQRVTLRCSPRSGDLSVYWYQQSLDQGLQFLIQYYNGEERAKGNILERFSAQQFPDLHSELNLSSLELGDSALYFCASSVGQGVFYEQYFGPGTRLTVT.

The sample holds a few counts of this clone. The CDR3 sequence: CSVNRNDGTDTQYF. DNA for the CDR3: TGCAGCGTTAATCGGAACGACGGCACAGATACGCAGTATTTT. The chain employs TRBV29-1 and TRBJ2-3; no firm D call. The CDR3 totals 14 residues. CDR1 SQVTM and CDR2 ANQGSEA come from the germline V gene. The V end lost 5 bases, the J end lost 1 base, and 13 bases lay between the germline ends.

This clone was detected only a few times. Sequence at one end of the junction differs from germline and may be a read error. The V and J genes are TRBV30 and TRBJ1-4, with D possibly being TRBD1 (5 bases). There are 13 residues in the CDR3. Germline CDR1 reads GTSNPN; CDR2 reads SVGIG (reference sequence). The CDR3 bases are TGTGCCTGGAGTCTAAAATACCGCCGGGACGGGATTTTT. Translated, it gives CAWSLKYRRDGIF. The variable domain in full, completed from reference TRBV30 and TRBJ1-4, reads SQTIHQWPATLVQPVGSPLSLECTVEGTSNPNLYWYRQAAGRGLQLLFYSVGIGQISSEVPQNLSASRPQDRQFILSSKKLLLSDSGFYLCAWSLKYRRDGIFGSGTQLSVL.

The chain joins TRBV23-1 to TRBJ1-6; D gene unclear. TRBV23-1 is classed as an ORF, of uncertain function. V lost 3 bases and J lost 7, with 13 bases in between. CDR3 length: 15 amino acids. Here the CDR3 DNA reads TGCGCCAGCAGTCATCCGACCCGTAGAAATTCACCCCTCCACTTT. Translated: CASSHPTRRNSPLHF.

This clone was counted between two and nine times. V gene TRBV6-1 combines with J gene TRBJ2-7; D is possibly TRBD1 or TRBD2 (7 bases each). V was cut by 6 bases and J by 2 bases, with 17 bases left in between. Germline-derived CDR1 and CDR2 are MNHNS and SASEGT. CDR3 length: 15 amino acids. CDR3 amino acids: CASRSGTAKPYEQYF. In DNA, the CDR3 is TGTGCCAGCAGGAGCGGGACAGCCAAACCCTACGAGCAGTACTTC.

This clone was seen only a few times. The rearrangement joins TRBV9 to TRBJ2-1; perhaps TRBD2 as D (6 bases). Trimming stripped 5 bases from V and 5 bases from J, with 14 bases between. The germline V gene has CDR1 SGDLS and CDR2 YYNGEE. The length of the CDR3 is 14 residues. As DNA, the CDR3 is TGTGCCAGCAGGGTCACAGGAGGGAACAATGAGCAGTTCTTC. Its protein product is CASRVTGGNNEQFF.

The gene calls are TRBV19 and TRBJ2-5; unclear D gene. The CDR3 has 11 residues. Trimming took 7 bases from V and 5 from J, leaving 8 bases between them. Germline CDR1 LNHDA, CDR2 SQIVND (reference sequence). The CDR3 region has the DNA TGTGCCAGTATCGCTTGGGAGACCCAGTACTTC. This sequence encodes CASIAWETQYF.

This clone was seen a handful of times. This sequence joins TRBV6-6 and TRBJ1-1, with 8 bases identical to TRBD1. J was trimmed by 5 bases and V by 6 bases; bases with no gene match: 8. The CDR3 has 14 residues. The germline gives CDR1 MNHNY, CDR2 SVGAGI (reference sequence). CDR3 bases: TGTGCCAGCAGAACCGGACAGGGTTCAACTGAAGCTTTCTTT. Protein product: CASRTGQGSTEAFF.

This clone was recorded a few times. The chain is built from TRBV5-1 and TRBJ2-3; 9 bases map to TRBD1. CDR1 is SGHRS, CDR2 YFSETQ, per germline. V gave up 5 bases and J gave up 2 bases; unmatched junction bases: 9. The length of the CDR3 is 16 residues. This CDR3 is CASSLSGTGHTDTQYF. The CDR3 DNA reads TGCGCCAGCAGTTTATCCGGGACAGGGCACACAGATACGCAGTATTTT.

V and J are TRBV7-3 and TRBJ1-1; no reliable D call. V shed 5 bases and J shed 1 base, with 8 bases lying between them. Germline V CDR1 and CDR2: SGHTA, FQGTGA. CDR3 length: 13 amino acids. The DNA of the CDR3 is TGTGCCAGCAGCGAACTACAGAACACTGAAGCTTTCTTT. It translates to CASSELQNTEAFF.

Details on this clone: Distinct nucleotide sequences in the sample also encode this CDR3. This chain links TRBV5-6 with TRBJ1-2; TRBD1 agrees at 8 bases. Germline CDR1 SGHDT, CDR2 YYEEEE. With 4 bases clipped from V and 5 bases from J, the junction kept 7 bases outside the gene matches. This CDR3 spans 14 amino acids. CDR3 DNA: TGTGCCAGCAGCGGACAGGGAGCGGATTATGGCTACACCTTC. As protein: CASSGQGADYGYTF. Together with reference TRBV5-6 and TRBJ1-2, the CDR3 gives the full variable domain: DAGVTQSPTHLIKTRGQQVTLRCSPKSGHDTVSWYQQALGQGPQFIFQYYEEEERQRGNFPDRFSGHQFPNYSSELNVNALLLGDSALYLCASSGQGADYGYTFGSGTRLTVV.

This clone was seen only a few times. The rearrangement links TRBV5-6 to TRBJ2-7; 9 nucleotides align to TRBD1. This CDR3 contains 15 residues. The ends lost 0 bases at V and 5 bases at J; junction bases unmatched: 6. Germline CDR1 and CDR2: SGHDT and YYEEEE. DNA for the CDR3: TGTGCCAGCAGCTTGGCCATGGGACAGGGAAACGAGCAGTACTTC. It yields the protein CASSLAMGQGNEQYF.

There are a few counts of this clone. The chain employs TRBV30 and TRBJ1-1; perhaps TRBD1 as D (5 bases). The V gene's germline CDR1 is GTSNPN and CDR2 SVGIG (reference sequence). The CDR3 has 12 residues. V lost 4 bases and J lost 4, with 10 bases in between. In nucleotides, the CDR3 is TGTGCCTGGAACGGTGGGGGCACTGAAGCTTTCTTT. Its protein is CAWNGGGTEAFF.

The rearrangement joins TRBV19 to TRBJ1-5, with D uncertain. CDR3 size: 14 residues. Germline CDR1 is LNHDA and CDR2 is SQIVND (reference sequence). Trimming took off 7 bases at V and 0 bases at J, with 10 bases between the two ends. In DNA, the CDR3 is TGTGCCAGTAATGGAGTTAATAGCAATCAGCCCCAGCATTTT. This encodes CASNGVNSNQPQHF.

J is TRBJ2-3 and V is TRBV9; 12 bases fit TRBD2. This CDR3 spans 17 amino acids. The germline V gene encodes CDR1 SGDLS and CDR2 YYNGEE. J was trimmed by 3 bases and V by 2 bases; bases with no gene match: 7. This chain's CDR3 is CASSVGTSGWGTDTQYF. As DNA, the CDR3 is TGTGCCAGCAGCGTCGGGACTAGCGGGTGGGGAACAGATACGCAGTATTTT.

The chain recombines TRBV10-3 with TRBJ2-7; D unclear. Trimming pared 2 bases from V and 2 bases from J, leaving 10 bases between. The CDR3 contains 14 residues. Germline CDR1 ENHRY, CDR2 SYGVKD. CDR3 nucleotide sequence: TGTGCCATCAGTGAGGACCCGGGTACCTACGAGCAGTACTTC. This codes for CAISEDPGTYEQYF.

The chain carries TRBV27 and TRBJ1-1; D remains unclear. V lost 9 bases, J lost 1 base, and 12 bases lay in between. In germline, CDR1 is MNHEY, CDR2 SMNVEV (reference sequence). The CDR3 spans 13 residues. Written as DNA, the CDR3 is TGTGCCAGTTTCAACAACGGGAACACTGAAGCTTTCTTT. This translates into CASFNNGNTEAFF.

This clone has only a few counts. The sample carries other DNA sequences with the same CDR3. This CDR3 reads CASSPGQGVNTEAFF. The CDR3 coding sequence is TGCGCCAGCAGTCCGGGACAGGGGGTAAACACTGAAGCTTTCTTT. V and J are TRBV5-1 and TRBJ1-1; 11 bases are shared with TRBD1. Germline-derived CDR1 and CDR2 are SGHRS and YFSETQ. V was clipped by 5 bases and J by 2 bases; unmatched bases: 5. This CDR3 contains 15 residues.

The table lists this clone with a few counts. The genes are TRBV7-2 and TRBJ2-1; 8 nucleotides agree with TRBD2. The junction had 6 bases not matched to a gene; V was cut back by 1 base and J by 7 bases. The CDR3 has 15 residues. The germline V gene has CDR1 SGHTA and CDR2 FQGNSA. The CDR3 loop reads CASSLVGGASNEQFF. The CDR3 nucleotides read TGTGCCAGCAGCTTAGTCGGGGGGGCCTCAAATGAGCAGTTCTTC.

This clone was observed a handful of times. The chain joins TRBV5-6 to TRBJ1-1; D is ambiguous. Germline V lookup: CDR1 SGHDT, CDR2 YYEEEE. V was clipped by 1 base and J by 4 bases, with 11 bases between them. The CDR3 extends over 14 amino acids. In DNA, the CDR3 is TGTGCCAGCAGCTTGTTCTGGGAGAGCACTGAAGCTTTCTTT. It specifies CASSLFWESTEAFF.

The table lists this clone with a few counts. The V gene is TRBV5-6, the J gene TRBJ2-2; tentative D call: TRBD1 (5 bases). Trimming shortened V by 3 bases and J by 0 bases, and 9 bases separated the two germline ends. This CDR3 has 15 residues. Germline CDR1 reads SGHDT; CDR2 reads YYEEEE. The CDR3: CASSYTGANTGELFF. DNA of the CDR3: TGTGCCAGCAGCTACACAGGAGCGAACACCGGGGAGCTGTTTTTT.

This clone has a handful of counts. The chain joins TRBV6-5 to TRBJ1-1; 7 nucleotides line up with TRBD1. Losses at the gene ends were 7 bases for V and 1 base for J; bases not matched to a gene: 6. The germline V gene encodes CDR1 MNHEY and CDR2 SVGAGI. This CDR3 is built from 14 residues. The CDR3 DNA reads as TGTGCCAGCACCATCACAGGGGCGAACACTGAAGCTTTCTTT. It encodes CASTITGANTEAFF.

The chain employs TRBV12-5 and TRBJ2-2; D possibly corresponds to TRBD1 (5 bases). CDR1 LGHNT and CDR2 FRNRAP come from the germline V gene. The V and J ends lost 3 bases and 1 base respectively, with 9 bases between them. The CDR3 length is 15 residues. CDR3 region: CASGLKTGNTGELFF. The CDR3 coding sequence is TGTGCTAGTGGTTTAAAAACAGGGAACACCGGGGAGCTGTTTTTT.